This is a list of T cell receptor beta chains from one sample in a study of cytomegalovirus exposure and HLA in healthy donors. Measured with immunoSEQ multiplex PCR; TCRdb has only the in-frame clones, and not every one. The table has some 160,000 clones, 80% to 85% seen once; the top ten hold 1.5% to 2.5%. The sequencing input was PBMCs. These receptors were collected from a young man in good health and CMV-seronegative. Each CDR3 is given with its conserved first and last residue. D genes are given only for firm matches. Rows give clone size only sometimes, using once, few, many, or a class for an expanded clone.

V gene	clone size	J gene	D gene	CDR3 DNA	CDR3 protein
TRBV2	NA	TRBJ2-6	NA	TGTGCCAGCAGCCAGTCCCCTAGCTCTGGGGCCAACGTCCTGACTTTC	CASSQSPSSGANVLTF
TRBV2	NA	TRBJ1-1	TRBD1	TGTGCCAGCAGTGTTGAGGGGGCGAACACTGAAGCTTTCTTT	CASSVEGANTEAFF
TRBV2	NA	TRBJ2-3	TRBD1	TGTGCCAGCGTACCCCCGGACAGGGCTGGAACAGATACGCAGTATTTT	CASVPPDRAGTDTQYF
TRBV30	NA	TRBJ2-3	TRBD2	TGTGCCTGGAGTGTAGGGGCGGGGGTCACAGATACGCAGTATTTT	CAWSVGAGVTDTQYF
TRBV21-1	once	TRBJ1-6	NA	TGTGCCAGCATCAAACATCAGGGGGCAACCTATAATTCACCCCTCCACTTT	CASIKHQGATYNSPLHF
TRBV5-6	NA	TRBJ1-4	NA	TGTGCCAGCACCCTACTCGGGGCAACTAATGAAAAACTGTTTTTT	CASTLLGATNEKLFF
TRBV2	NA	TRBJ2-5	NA	TGTGCCAGCACAATGGAGACCCAGTACTTC	CASTMETQYF
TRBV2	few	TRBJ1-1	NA	TGTGCCAGCAGTCTGACAATAAACACTGAAGCTTTCTTT	CASSLTINTEAFF
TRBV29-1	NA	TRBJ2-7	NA	TGCAGCGTTGAAGTTCCAGGTTCCACCTACGAGCAGTACTTC	CSVEVPGSTYEQYF
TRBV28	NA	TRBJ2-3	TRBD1	TGTGCCAGCAGGCGGACCGGGACAGGGTTCCCGACAGATACGCAGTATTTT	CASRRTGTGFPTDTQYF
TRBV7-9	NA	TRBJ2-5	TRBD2	TGTGCCAGCAGCTCAACCCCGGGCGGGAGGGCCCCAGAGACCCAGTACTTC	CASSSTPGGRAPETQYF
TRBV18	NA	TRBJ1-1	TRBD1	TGTGCCAGCTCACTCCTACAGGGGGATACTGAAGCTTTCTTT	CASSLLQGDTEAFF
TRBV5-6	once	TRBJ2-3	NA	TGTGCCAGCATAAATAAAGGAGCGGCCACAGATACGCAGTATTTT	CASINKGAATDTQYF
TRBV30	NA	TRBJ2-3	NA	TGTGCCTGGAGTACGAGCACCTTCACAGATACGCAGTATTTT	CAWSTSTFTDTQYF
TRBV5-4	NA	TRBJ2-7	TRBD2	TGTGCCAGCAGCCTGGACAGCGGGAGGGTGTACTTC	CASSLDSGRVYF
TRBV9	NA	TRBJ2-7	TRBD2	TGTGCCAGCAGCGTAGGAGGGATAGCGGGAGTCTCCGAGCAGTACTTC	CASSVGGIAGVSEQYF
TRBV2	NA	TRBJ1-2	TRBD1	TGTGCCAGCAGTGCGACAGGGGGCGGCTATGGCTACACCTTC	CASSATGGGYGYTF
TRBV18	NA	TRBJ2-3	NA	TGTGCCAGCTCACCGAGGGCGGTTGTAGATACGCAGTATTTT	CASSPRAVVDTQYF